This T cell receptor beta chain was sequenced for a study of OX40 agonist ivuxolimab in advanced cancers. Study-level findings and limits: CD4+ and CD8+ blood T cells expanded clonally by week 6 at 0.1 to 3.0 mg/kg.

As to this clone: Its antigen is unknown.

The method was immunoSEQ multiplex PCR; TCRdb's version includes in-frame clones alone and lacks a portion of them. The sample consists of more than 45,000 clones, roughly 88% of them appearing once. CDR3 size: 16 residues. V lost 6 bases, J lost 8 bases, and 20 bases lay in between. Germline CDR1 and CDR2: KGHSH and LQKENI. The TCR comes from an adult with an advanced solid tumor such as melanoma, head and neck, liver or kidney cancer. The chain couples TRBV18 to TRBJ1-6; no reliable D call. The specimen was CD4+ or CD8+ T cells sorted from blood, collected in a trial of the OX40 agonist ivuxolimab. The CDR3 bases are TGTGCCAGCTCCCAACGAGAGAATGTGTTTGATTCACCCCTCCACTTT. This encodes CASSQRENVFDSPLHF.